This record concerns one T cell receptor (beta chain) sequence. Its specificity is unknown. TCRdb re-analysed the 5' RACE reads in MiXCR, keeping a single row per CDR3 protein. The profile covers 220,000 or so distinct CDR3 sequences, with over 9.5% appearing a single time and less than 25% taken by the ten largest. This sample was taken from a study of CD8 T cells in ankylosing spondylitis. In germline, CDR1 is SGHRS, CDR2 YFSETQ. The CDR3 extends over 14 amino acids. Trimming stripped 0 bases from V and 6 bases from J, with 11 bases between. Study conclusions and caveats: Apparently characteristic of ankylosing spondylitis blood was a TCR beta motif (eight highly homologous variants). Significantly higher representation of disease-linked clones was reported for matched ankylosing spondylitis synovial fluid.

The V and J genes are TRBV5-1 and TRBJ2-3; perhaps TRBD1 as D (5 bases). This receptor was obtained from a male donor with ankylosing spondylitis or in good health (not recorded which). Sequenced input: blood, either unsorted or a sorted T cell fraction (not recorded which). The CDR3 sequence: CASSLDRLGDTQYF. The CDR3 DNA follows: TGCGCCAGCAGCTTGGACAGGCTCGGGGATACGCAGTATTTT.